These 6 T cell receptor beta chains share one sample of origin, sequenced in a study of blood T cell repertoires in COVID-19. Assay used: immunoSEQ multiplex PCR; TCRdb lists only in-frame clones, some missing. The sample has roughly 230,000 clones, around 80% seen once. Sequenced material: peripheral blood. Source of these receptors: a human donor in a cohort sampled during active COVID-19.

J is TRBJ1-6 and V is TRBV2; 7 bases map to TRBD1. The V gene end was trimmed by 6 bases and the J gene end by 8 bases; junction bases not matched to a gene: 7. The CDR3 is 14 residues long. Germline V gene data show CDR1 as SNHLY and CDR2 as FYNNEI. DNA of the CDR3: TGTGCCAGCAGCCAAGCGGACAGGTATTCACCCCTCCACTTT. Translated: CASSQADRYSPLHF.

This chain joins TRBV9 and TRBJ1-2; D is unresolved. The CDR3 has 12 amino acids. Germline CDR1 and CDR2: SGDLS and YYNGEE. Between the trimmed V and J ends, which lost 3 bases and 6 bases, there was a span of 9 bases. The CDR3 sequence is CASSAFFDGYTF. For the CDR3, the DNA is TGTGCCAGCAGCGCGTTTTTCGATGGCTACACCTTC. Looking up the rest from reference TRBV9 and TRBJ1-2 gives the full variable domain: DSGVTQTPKHLITATGQRVTLRCSPRSGDLSVYWYQQSLDQGLQFLIQYYNGEERAKGNILERFSAQQFPDLHSELNLSSLELGDSALYFCASSAFFDGYTFGSGTRLTVV.

This chain uses TRBV5-4 with TRBJ2-3, with D tentatively TRBD1 (6 bases). Germline lookup yields CDR1 SGHNT and CDR2 YYREEE (reference sequence). The CDR3 loop spans 14 amino acids. V lost 3 bases to trimming and J lost 3 bases, with 11 bases between them. The CDR3 sequence: CASSSGQPTDTQYF. The CDR3 DNA follows: TGTGCCAGCAGCTCCGGACAGCCGACAGATACGCAGTATTTT.

The V gene is TRBV27, the J gene TRBJ2-7; 7 bases are a match to TRBD1. Per germline, CDR1 MNHEY and CDR2 SMNVEV (reference sequence). After removal of 3 bases from V and 2 bases from J, the junction contained 7 bases not matched to a gene. The CDR3 consists of 15 residues. The CDR3 bases are TGTGCCAGCAGTTTTAGGCAGGGGGAAGCCTACGAGCAGTACTTC. As protein: CASSFRQGEAYEQYF.

The chain couples TRBV2 to TRBJ2-7; no definite D call. Deletions cut 6 bases from V and 5 bases from J, with 20 bases between. Looked up from germline, CDR1 is SNHLY and CDR2 is FYNNEI. The CDR3 sequence is 15 residues long. CDR3 residues: CASSILNFRMDEQYF. The CDR3 region has the DNA TGTGCCAGCAGCATACTTAATTTTCGAATGGACGAGCAGTACTTC.

This chain connects TRBV24-1 to TRBJ1-4, with 7 bases matching TRBD1. This CDR3 spans 15 amino acids. After removal of 4 bases from V and 5 bases from J, the junction contained 6 bases not matched to a gene. Germline CDR1 and CDR2: KGHDR and SFDVKD. The CDR3 here is CATSDGGGQNEKLFF. The CDR3, as DNA: TGTGCCACCAGTGACGGAGGGGGCCAAAATGAAAAACTGTTTTTT.